This T cell receptor beta chain is drawn from a study of post-analysis software for immune sequencing data. Study-wide points: There were a handful of TRBV segments more frequent in patients than controls, and TRBV5-6, TRBV5-1 and TRBV20-1 were among them. Under F measure analysis, samples from one preparation batch co-clustered strongly.

Prepared TCR beta cDNA libraries contained unique molecular identifiers. TCRdb reprocessed the PCR reads via MiXCR and lists one record per CDR3 protein. The sample yields 350,000 to 500,000 distinct CDR3 sequences, approximately 37% seen once. This clonotype showed up just a few times. Its antigen is as yet unknown. Germline-derived CDR1 and CDR2 are ENHRY and SYGVKD. V was trimmed by 4 bases and J by 3 bases, leaving 10 bases between them. CDR3 size: 13 residues. The chain joins TRBV10-3 to TRBJ2-7; D perhaps matches TRBD1 (6 bases). Sequencing input: blood. The receptor was derived from a girl aged 2 to 9 with multiple sclerosis. The CDR3 DNA follows: TGTGCCATCAGTGTTACGGACAGCTACGAGCAGTACTTC. This gives the protein CAISVTDSYEQYF.